A selection of T cell receptor beta chains follows, all from one sample in a study of post-analysis software for immune sequencing data. TCRdb recomputed calls from the PCR reads with MiXCR, one row per CDR3 protein. Of under 900,000 distinct CDR3 sequences listed, approximately 53% were seen once; the top ten hold approximately 4.5%. Sequencing used blood. The receptors were sampled from a girl between 10 and 17 years old with multiple sclerosis. Each CDR3 is given with its conserved first and last residue. A D gene is named only where the DNA matches it firmly. Size is omitted from some rows. Given values are once, few, many or a class for expanded clones.

v_gene	abundance	j_gene	d_gene	CDR3nt	CDR3aa
TRBV5-1	.	TRBJ2-7	TRBD2	TGCGCCAGCAGCTGGGGCAGCGGGAGTGGTTACGAGCAGTACTTC	CASSWGSGSGYEQYF
TRBV10-3	.	TRBJ2-1	TRBD1	TGTGCCATCAATGAACAGGGGGCGGGAAATGAGCAGTTCTTC	CAINEQGAGNEQFF
TRBV7-8	.	TRBJ2-3	.	TGTGCCAGCAGCCGCTCCGCAGGATCAGATACGCAGTATTTT	CASSRSAGSDTQYF
TRBV24-1	.	TRBJ2-5	.	TGTGCCACCAGTGACCATTCGGAGGGGGAGACCCAGTACTTC	CATSDHSEGETQYF
TRBV7-8	.	TRBJ2-7	.	TGTGCCAGCAGCCTACTTGGGAGGCTAGGGGCCTACAACGAGCAGTACTTC	CASSLLGRLGAYNEQYF
TRBV5-1	.	TRBJ2-1	.	TGCGCCAGCAGCACTAACAATGAGCAGTTCTTC	CASSTNNEQFF
TRBV18	.	TRBJ2-5	.	TGTGCCAGCTCACCAGCGTACCAAGAGACCCAGTACTTC	CASSPAYQETQYF
TRBV27	once	TRBJ2-1	TRBD2	TGTGCCAGCAGTTCAGCATCTAGCGGGAGCCCTCATGAGCAGTTCTTC	CASSSASSGSPHEQFF
TRBV11-2	.	TRBJ2-7	TRBD2	TGTGCCAGCAGCTTAGGACGGGAGGACCCCCATGAGCAGTACTTC	CASSLGREDPHEQYF
TRBV29-1	.	TRBJ2-7	.	TGCAGCGTTGAAGCCGCCGGGAAAGGGTACGAGCAGTACTTC	CSVEAAGKGYEQYF
TRBV5-1	.	TRBJ2-1	.	TGCGCCAGCAGCTCTATCCCCTCGGTGGGATCGAACTACAATGAGCAGTTCTTC	CASSSIPSVGSNYNEQFF
TRBV20-1	few	TRBJ2-1	.	TGCAGTGCTACTACCGGGACCTGGGACAATGAGCAGTTCTTC	CSATTGTWDNEQFF
TRBV9	.	TRBJ2-1	.	TGTGCCAGCAGCGTACCCGGGAGCTATGAGCAGTTCTTC	CASSVPGSYEQFF
TRBV29-1	.	TRBJ1-1	.	TGCAGCGTTGAAGTGTACGTAGCTGAAGCTTTCTTT	CSVEVYVAEAFF
TRBV3-1	.	TRBJ2-1	TRBD2	TGTGCCAGCAGCCTTAGGCGGCCTAGCGGGAGTTACAGCTCCTACAATGAGCAGTTCTTC	CASSLRRPSGSYSSYNEQFF
TRBV7-2	.	TRBJ2-1	TRBD2	TGTGCCAGCAGACATAGACTAGCCCCGTTGGTTAAGCAGTTCTTC	CASRHRLAPLVKQFF
TRBV6-6	.	TRBJ1-2	.	TGTGCCAGCAGTGTCCCGGCCGGGGCGGATGGCTACACCTTC	CASSVPAGADGYTF
TRBV4-1	few	TRBJ2-6	.	TGCGCCAGCAGCAGAGAGGATAGCGGCCTCTCTGGGGCCAACGTCCTGACTTTC	CASSREDSGLSGANVLTF
TRBV7-9	few	TRBJ2-3	.	TGTGCCAGCAGCCCACTAGGAAGGGATACGCAGTATTTT	CASSPLGRDTQYF
TRBV7-3	many	TRBJ2-7	.	TGTGCCAGCAGCTTAACGTCCGTGAGCTCCTACGAGCAGTACTTC	CASSLTSVSSYEQYF
TRBV10-3	.	TRBJ1-5	TRBD1	TGTGCCATCAGCGAGCCTCCGGGGACAGGGGGCGTCTACCAGCATTTT	CAISEPPGTGGVYQHF
TRBV15	.	TRBJ2-7	.	TGTGCCACCAGCAGAGTAAGCGGCCCTTCCTACGAGCAGTACTTC	CATSRVSGPSYEQYF
TRBV7-9	.	TRBJ2-1	.	TGTGCCAGCAGCCCCCGGGACGGACTCAATGAGCAGTTCTTC	CASSPRDGLNEQFF
TRBV6-6	.	TRBJ2-7	.	TGTGCCAGCAGTTACGGGGATAGCTACGAGCAGTACTTC	CASSYGDSYEQYF
TRBV4-1	.	TRBJ1-1	TRBD1	TGCGCCAGCAGCCCTACCGACAGGAACAGGGGGGGCGAAGCTTTCTTT	CASSPTDRNRGGEAFF
TRBV29-1	few	TRBJ2-7	TRBD1	TGCAGCGTTGAAGATCGGACAGGGGAGCACGAGCAGTACTTC	CSVEDRTGEHEQYF
TRBV6-5	.	TRBJ1-2	.	TGTGCCAGCAGTCCGCCGGGGATCTCTGGCTACACCTTC	CASSPPGISGYTF
TRBV20-1	few	TRBJ2-7	TRBD2	TGCAGTGCTATAACAGGCCGGCCTAGCGGGAGTCGTACCTACGAGCAGTACTTC	CSAITGRPSGSRTYEQYF
TRBV5-1	few	TRBJ2-1	.	TGCGCCAGCAGCCGAGGGAGAAACTCCTACAATGAGCAGTTCTTC	CASSRGRNSYNEQFF
TRBV6-5	.	TRBJ2-4	.	TGTGCCAGCAGTTCGGATCGGTACATTCAGTACTTC	CASSSDRYIQYF
TRBV7-9	few	TRBJ1-4	.	TGTGCCAGCAGCCTATTTTTTGCAACTAATGAAAAACTGTTTTTT	CASSLFFATNEKLFF
TRBV7-8	.	TRBJ2-7	TRBD2	TGTGCCAGCAGCTTGGAGGGACTATCCACCTACGAGCAGTACTTC	CASSLEGLSTYEQYF
TRBV11-2	.	TRBJ2-4	.	TGTGCCAGCAGCTTAACGCTGGGCCCCGGGGCCAAAAACATTCAGTACTTC	CASSLTLGPGAKNIQYF
TRBV5-5	.	TRBJ2-3	.	TGTGCCAGCAGCTTGGTTCGGACCACAGATACGCAGTATTTT	CASSLVRTTDTQYF
TRBV7-9	.	TRBJ1-2	.	TGTGCCAGCAGCCCCCCAGGGGCAACCCCTAACTATGGCTACACCTTC	CASSPPGATPNYGYTF
TRBV12-3/TRBV12-4	.	TRBJ2-5	.	TGTGCCAGCAGCCCAAGCCGGGACGTCTCCCAAGAGACCCAGTACTTC	CASSPSRDVSQETQYF
TRBV3-1	.	TRBJ2-7	.	TGTGCCAGCAGCCAAGATGGGCGGAGCAATCAGTACTTC	CASSQDGRSNQYF
TRBV12-3/TRBV12-4	.	TRBJ1-1	.	TGTGCCAGCAGTCCGCACAGTGGGATGAACACTGAAGCTTTCTTT	CASSPHSGMNTEAFF
TRBV20-1	.	TRBJ1-1	.	TGCAGTGCGGGAAGGGACGACACTGAAGCTTTCTTT	CSAGRDDTEAFF
TRBV29-1	.	TRBJ1-2	.	TGCAGCGTTGAAGCCTTCTCGGGGACCAGAAACTATGGCTACACCTTC	CSVEAFSGTRNYGYTF
TRBV6-5	few	TRBJ2-7	TRBD1	TGTGCAACACACAGGGGAAACGAGCAGTACTTC	CATHRGNEQYF
TRBV12-3/TRBV12-4	few	TRBJ1-2	TRBD1	TGTGCCAGCAGCATGGGACAGGGGGCGCGCGGCTACACCTTC	CASSMGQGARGYTF
TRBV28	.	TRBJ2-5	TRBD1	TGTGCCAGCAGTTTAGAAAATACGGGACAGGGCAAAGAGACCCAGTACTTC	CASSLENTGQGKETQYF
TRBV5-1	.	TRBJ1-1	.	TGCGCCAGCACCATGGGGGCCCCGAACACTGAAGCTTTCTTT	CASTMGAPNTEAFF
TRBV10-3	.	TRBJ2-5	.	TGTGCCATCAGTCCCATTACAGGGGGGGCTGAGCAGTACTTC	CAISPITGGAEQYF